The following is a TCR beta chain sequence with its context. Its antigen is unidentified. Using RNA template, CDR3s of TCR alpha and beta were amplified with iRepertoire arm-PCR. Tissue mRNA or PBMC total RNA, 100-400 ng, went into one-step reverse transcription and amplification. TCRdb reprocessed the multiplex PCR reads with MiXCR, giving one entry per CDR3 protein. The sample lists about 130,000 distinct CDR3 sequences, about 22% seen once, with 27% in the top ten. The data belong to a study of glioma-infiltrating T cells. Study-level points and caveats: Above-expected tissue-blood divergence occurred in all gliomas, most in low-grade ones. Only very few CDR3 sequences appeared in both tissue and blood.

The CDR3 has 14 amino acids. Trimming stripped 6 bases from V and 3 bases from J, with 14 bases between. CDR1 and CDR2 (germline): SNHLY, FYNNEI. This clonotype originated in a human donor with low-grade glioma or glioblastoma, undergoing nonglioma brain surgery, or in good health (not recorded which). V is TRBV2 and J is TRBJ1-1; D perhaps matches TRBD1 (6 bases). Material: glioma tissue, nonneoplastic brain tissue, or PBMCs (not recorded which). The CDR3 DNA follows: TGTGCCAGCAGGAAGGACAGAAAAGACACTGAAGCTTTCTTT. It codes for CASRKDRKDTEAFF.